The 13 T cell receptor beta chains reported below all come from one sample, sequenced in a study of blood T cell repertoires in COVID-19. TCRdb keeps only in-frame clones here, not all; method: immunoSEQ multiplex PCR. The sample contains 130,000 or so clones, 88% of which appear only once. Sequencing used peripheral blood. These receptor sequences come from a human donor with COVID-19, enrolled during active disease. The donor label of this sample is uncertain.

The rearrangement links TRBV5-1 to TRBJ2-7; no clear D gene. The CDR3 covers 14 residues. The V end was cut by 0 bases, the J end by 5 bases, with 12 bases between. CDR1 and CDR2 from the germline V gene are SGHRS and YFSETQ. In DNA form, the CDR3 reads TGCGCCAGCAGCTTGGACGGCAGGATAAACGAGCAGTACTTC. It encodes CASSLDGRINEQYF.

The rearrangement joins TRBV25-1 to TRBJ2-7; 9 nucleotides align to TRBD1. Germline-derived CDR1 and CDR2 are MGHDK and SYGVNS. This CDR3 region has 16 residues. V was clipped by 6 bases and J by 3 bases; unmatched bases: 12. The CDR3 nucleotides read TGTGCCAGCAGGATCCGCCCTGGGACAGGGTACTACGAGCAGTACTTC. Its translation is CASRIRPGTGYYEQYF.

CDR3 loop: CASSAGQTNEKLFF. CDR3 in DNA: TGTGCCAGCAGCGCGGGACAGACTAATGAAAAACTGTTTTTT. The chain has TRBV7-2 and TRBJ1-4, with 7 bases that match TRBD1. Per germline, CDR1 SGHTA and CDR2 FQGNSA. CDR3 length: 14 residues. J was trimmed by 2 bases and V by 5 bases; bases with no gene match: 2.

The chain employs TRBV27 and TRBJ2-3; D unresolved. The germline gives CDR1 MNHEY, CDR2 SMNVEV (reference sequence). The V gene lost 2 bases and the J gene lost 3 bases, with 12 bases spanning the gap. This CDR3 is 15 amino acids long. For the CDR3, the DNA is TGTGCCAGCAGTTTAAGAGGTTTTGGGACAGATACGCAGTATTTT. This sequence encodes CASSLRGFGTDTQYF.

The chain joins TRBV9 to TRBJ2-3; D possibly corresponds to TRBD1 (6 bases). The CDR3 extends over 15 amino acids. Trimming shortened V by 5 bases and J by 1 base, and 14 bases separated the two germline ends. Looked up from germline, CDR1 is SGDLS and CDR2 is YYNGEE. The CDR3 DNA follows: TGTGCCAGCAGAGCAACAGGGAGCGGCACAGATACGCAGTATTTT. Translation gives CASRATGSGTDTQYF.

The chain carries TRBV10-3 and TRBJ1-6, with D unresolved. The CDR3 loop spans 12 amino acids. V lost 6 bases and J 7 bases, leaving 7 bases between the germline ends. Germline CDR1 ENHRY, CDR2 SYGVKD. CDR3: CAIRAKNSPLHF. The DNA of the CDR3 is TGTGCCATCAGAGCTAAGAATTCACCCCTCCACTTT.

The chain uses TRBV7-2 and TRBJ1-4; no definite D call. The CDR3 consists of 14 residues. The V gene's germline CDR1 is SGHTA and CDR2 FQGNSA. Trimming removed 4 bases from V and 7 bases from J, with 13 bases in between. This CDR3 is CASSSTALGEKLFF. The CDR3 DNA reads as TGTGCCAGCAGCTCCACAGCACTCGGTGAAAAACTGTTTTTT.

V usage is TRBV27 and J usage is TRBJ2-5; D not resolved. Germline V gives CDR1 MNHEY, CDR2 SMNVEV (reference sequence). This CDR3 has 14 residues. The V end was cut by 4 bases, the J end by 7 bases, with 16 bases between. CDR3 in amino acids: CASSSSRLVGTQYF. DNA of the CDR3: TGTGCCAGCAGTTCGAGCCGTTTGGTTGGGACCCAGTACTTC.

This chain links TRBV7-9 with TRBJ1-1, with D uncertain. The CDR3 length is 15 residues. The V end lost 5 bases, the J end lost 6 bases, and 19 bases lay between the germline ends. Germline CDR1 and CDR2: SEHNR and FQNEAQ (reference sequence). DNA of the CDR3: TGTGCCAGCAGCCCAAGAGGGCGCACGGTATCTGAAGCTTTCTTT. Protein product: CASSPRGRTVSEAFF. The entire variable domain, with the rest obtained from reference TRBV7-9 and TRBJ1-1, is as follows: DTGVSQNPRHKITKRGQNVTFRCDPISEHNRLYWYRQTLGQGPEFLTYFQNEAQLEKSRLLSDRFSAERPKGSFSTLEIQRTEQGDSAMYLCASSPRGRTVSEAFFGQGTRLTVV.

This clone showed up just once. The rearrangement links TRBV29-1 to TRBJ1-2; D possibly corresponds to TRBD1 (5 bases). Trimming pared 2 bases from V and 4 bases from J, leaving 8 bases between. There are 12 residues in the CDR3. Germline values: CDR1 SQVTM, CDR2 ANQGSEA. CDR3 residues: CSVERGTYGYTF. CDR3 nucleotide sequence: TGCAGCGTTGAAAGGGGCACCTATGGCTACACCTTC.

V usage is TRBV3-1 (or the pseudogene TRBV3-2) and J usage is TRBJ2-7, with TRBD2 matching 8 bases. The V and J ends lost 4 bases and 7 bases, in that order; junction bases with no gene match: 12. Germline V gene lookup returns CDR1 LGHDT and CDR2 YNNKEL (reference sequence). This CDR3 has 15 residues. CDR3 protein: CASSPTSGELSEQYF. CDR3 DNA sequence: TGTGCCAGCAGCCCAACTAGCGGAGAGCTAAGTGAGCAGTACTTC.

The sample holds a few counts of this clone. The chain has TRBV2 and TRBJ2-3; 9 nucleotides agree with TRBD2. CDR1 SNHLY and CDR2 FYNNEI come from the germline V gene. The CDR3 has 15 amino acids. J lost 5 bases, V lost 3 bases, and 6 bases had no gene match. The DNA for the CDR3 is TGTGCCAGCAGTGACGCTAGCGGGGCCGGAGATACGCAGTATTTT. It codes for CASSDASGAGDTQYF.

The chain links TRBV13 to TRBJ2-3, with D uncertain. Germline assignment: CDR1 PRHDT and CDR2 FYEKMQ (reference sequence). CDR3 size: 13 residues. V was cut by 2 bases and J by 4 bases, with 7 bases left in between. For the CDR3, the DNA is TGTGCCAGCAGCTTAAACCGGGCAGATACGCAGTATTTT. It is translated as CASSLNRADTQYF.